Listed below are T cell receptor beta chains from one sample, sequenced in a study of cytomegalovirus exposure and HLA in healthy donors. This table comes from immunoSEQ multiplex PCR, and its TCRdb copy is limited to in-frame clones, with some not included. The sample holds around 98,000 clones, roughly 76% seen once. Sequenced input: PBMCs. Receptor source: a man over 45 in good health and CMV-seronegative. Both conserved end residues are part of each CDR3. D genes are given only for firm matches. Some rows have no size entry. The others give once, few or many, or a class for an expanded clone.

TRBD2	TRBJ2-1	TRBV7-7	-	CASSLSSGNDEQFF	TGTGCTAGCAGCTTGTCTAGCGGGAACGATGAGCAGTTCTTC
-	TRBJ2-3	TRBV5-1	-	CASRNERRDTQYF	TGCGCCAGCAGAAATGAACGGAGGGATACGCAGTATTTT
TRBD1	TRBJ2-7	TRBV18	once	CASSPGTAYEQYF	TGTGCCAGCTCACCAGGGACAGCTTACGAGCAGTACTTC
TRBD1	TRBJ1-2	TRBV18	-	CASSSGTGSGGGYTF	TGTGCCAGCTCCTCCGGGACAGGGTCAGGTGGTGGCTACACCTTC
TRBD2	TRBJ2-5	TRBV7-9	once	CASSSNPGRGSQYF	TGTGCCAGCAGCTCCAACCCGGGGCGGGGGAGCCAGTACTTC
TRBD2	TRBJ2-1	TRBV25-1	-	CASSRASGGPSSYNEQFF	TGTGCCAGCAGTAGGGCTAGCGGGGGGCCCAGCTCCTACAATGAGCAGTTCTTC
-	TRBJ2-1	TRBV28	-	CASSFAGRAYNEQFF	TGTGCCAGCAGTTTTGCCGGGAGAGCGTACAATGAGCAGTTCTTC
-	TRBJ2-7	TRBV27	-	CASSLRVNYEQYF	TGTGCCAGCAGTTTGAGAGTTAATTACGAGCAGTACTTC
-	TRBJ1-2	TRBV10-3	-	CAISEFKGVSGGYTF	TGTGCCATCAGTGAGTTTAAGGGGGTTTCTGGTGGCTACACCTTC
TRBD1	TRBJ1-3	TRBV28	-	CASRTAGQHSGNTIYF	TGTGCCAGCAGGACTGCGGGACAGCACTCTGGAAACACCATATATTTT
TRBD2	TRBJ2-5	TRBV5-1	-	CASSYPPSGRRETQYF	TGCGCCAGCAGCTACCCTCCTAGCGGGAGAAGAGAGACCCAGTACTTC
TRBD2	TRBJ2-5	TRBV5-1	-	CASSFLGVGGASGRQETQYF	TGCGCCAGCAGCTTCTTGGGGGTCGGGGGGGCTAGCGGACGCCAAGAGACCCAGTACTTC
TRBD2	TRBJ2-7	TRBV4-1	-	CASSQDWGGEQYF	TGCGCCAGCAGCCAAGATTGGGGGGGCGAGCAGTACTTC
-	TRBJ2-1	TRBV6-5	-	CASSPSYYNEQFF	TGTGCCAGCAGTCCCTCTTACTACAATGAGCAGTTCTTC
-	TRBJ2-5	TRBV9	-	CASSPRGVGETQYF	TGTGCCAGCAGCCCACGGGGTGTCGGAGAGACCCAGTACTTC
TRBD2	TRBJ2-5	TRBV2	-	CASSEARSSGGVRETQYF	TGTGCCAGCAGTGAAGCGCGGAGTAGCGGGGGGGTCCGAGAGACCCAGTACTTC
-	TRBJ1-3	TRBV10-3	once	CAISDSRSGNTIYF	TGTGCCATCTCGGACAGCCGCTCTGGAAACACCATATATTTT
-	TRBJ1-2	TRBV29-1	-	CSVEGRGNGYTF	TGCAGCGTTGAAGGACGGGGTAATGGCTACACCTTC
TRBD1	TRBJ2-1	TRBV7-8	-	CASSLGDSTYNEQFF	TGTGCCAGCAGCTTAGGGGACAGCACCTACAATGAGCAGTTCTTC
-	TRBJ2-7	TRBV5-5	-	CASSLGGHSYEQYF	TGTGCCAGCAGCTTGGGGGGGCATTCCTACGAGCAGTACTTC
-	TRBJ1-1	TRBV21-1	-	CASSKGPLTEGYTEAFF	TGTGCCAGCAGCAAAGGGCCTTTGACGGAGGGGTACACTGAAGCTTTCTTT
TRBD1	TRBJ2-2	TRBV6-4	-	CASSPGQGDTGELFF	TGTGCCAGCAGTCCGGGACAGGGGGACACCGGGGAGCTGTTTTTT
-	TRBJ2-7	TRBV5-4	-	CASSFSGYEQCF	TGTGCCAGCAGCTTTAGCGGCTACGAGCAGTGCTTC
TRBD2	TRBJ2-5	TRBV5-4	once	CASSSRTSVETQYF	TGTGCCAGCAGCTCTAGGACTAGCGTGGAGACCCAGTACTTC
TRBD1	TRBJ1-1	TRBV7-8	-	CASSLRTGLGTEAFF	TGTGCCAGCAGCCTCAGGACAGGTTTAGGAACTGAAGCTTTCTTT
-	TRBJ1-2	TRBV16	-	CASSQSWRGYGYTF	TGTGCCAGCAGCCAAAGCTGGAGGGGCTATGGCTACACCTTC
-	TRBJ2-7	TRBV28	-	CASSGQIYEQYF	TGTGCCAGCAGTGGACAGATCTACGAGCAGTACTTC
-	TRBJ2-6	TRBV18	-	CASSGLLGPGANVLTF	TGTGCCAGCTCAGGACTTTTGGGCCCTGGGGCCAACGTCCTGACTTTC
-	TRBJ2-1	TRBV19	-	CASSTPPGDNEQFF	TGTGCCAGTAGTACGCCTCCTGGAGACAATGAGCAGTTCTTC
-	TRBJ1-3	TRBV6-6	-	CASSYPHGDSGNTIYF	TGTGCCAGCAGTTACCCTCACGGGGACTCTGGAAACACCATATATTTT
-	TRBJ2-5	TRBV27	once	CASRPHRQPQETQYF	TGTGCCAGCAGGCCCCATAGACAGCCCCAAGAGACCCAGTACTTC
-	TRBJ2-1	TRBV27	-	CASSPSRNLEQFF	TGTGCCAGCAGTCCTTCTCGTAATCTAGAGCAGTTCTTC
TRBD1	TRBJ2-1	TRBV28	-	CASSSPGQGAQEQFF	TGTGCCAGCAGTTCCCCGGGACAGGGGGCCCAAGAGCAGTTCTTC
TRBD1	TRBJ1-3	TRBV5-1	few	CASSSGQDPFGNTIYF	TGCGCCAGCAGCTCCGGACAGGACCCCTTTGGAAACACCATATATTTT